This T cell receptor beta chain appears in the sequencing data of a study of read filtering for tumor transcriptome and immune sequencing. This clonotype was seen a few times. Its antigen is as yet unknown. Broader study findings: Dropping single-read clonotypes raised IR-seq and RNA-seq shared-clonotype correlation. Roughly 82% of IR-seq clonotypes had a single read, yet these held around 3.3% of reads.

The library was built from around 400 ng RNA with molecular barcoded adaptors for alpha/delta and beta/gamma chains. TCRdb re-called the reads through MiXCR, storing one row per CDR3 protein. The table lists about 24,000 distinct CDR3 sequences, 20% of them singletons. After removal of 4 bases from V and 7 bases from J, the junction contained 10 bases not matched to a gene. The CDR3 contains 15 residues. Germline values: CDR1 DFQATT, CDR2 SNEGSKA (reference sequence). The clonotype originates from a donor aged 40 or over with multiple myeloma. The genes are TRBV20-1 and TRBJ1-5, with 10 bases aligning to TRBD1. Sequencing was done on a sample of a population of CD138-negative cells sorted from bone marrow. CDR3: CSANEVGTGEQPQHF. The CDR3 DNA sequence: TGCAGTGCTAACGAGGTGGGGACAGGGGAACAGCCCCAGCATTTT.